This TCR beta chain was captured in a study of T cell responses to AZD1222 COVID-19 vaccine. Study-wide results and caveats: Only 5 to 7 individuals given AZD1222 were seropositive at baseline. Females outnumbered males among donors, who were mostly white British; clonal diversity was possibly underestimated. Dominant at 160-218 and 743-854, vaccine-associated CD4 TCRs also spanned spike. Repertoire sampling happened only post peak T cell response.

Libraries were prepared by immunoSEQ multiplex PCR; TCRdb keeps only in-frame clonotypes and omits some of them. The sample records roughly 140,000 clones, 88% being singletons. With respect to this clone: Its specificity is not known.

Germline CDR1 SGHDN, CDR2 FVKESK. This CDR3 contains 17 residues. J lost 2 bases, V lost 3 bases, and 12 bases had no gene match. The rearrangement joins TRBV14 to TRBJ1-1; 7 nucleotides line up with TRBD1. The origin of this receptor is an adult who received the AZD1222 COVID-19 vaccine. The starting material was peripheral blood, obtained 28 days after the second AZD1222 dose. CDR3 sequence: CASSQIGGLGPNTEAFF. Written as DNA, the CDR3 is TGTGCCAGCAGCCAGATAGGGGGCTTAGGGCCAAACACTGAAGCTTTCTTT.